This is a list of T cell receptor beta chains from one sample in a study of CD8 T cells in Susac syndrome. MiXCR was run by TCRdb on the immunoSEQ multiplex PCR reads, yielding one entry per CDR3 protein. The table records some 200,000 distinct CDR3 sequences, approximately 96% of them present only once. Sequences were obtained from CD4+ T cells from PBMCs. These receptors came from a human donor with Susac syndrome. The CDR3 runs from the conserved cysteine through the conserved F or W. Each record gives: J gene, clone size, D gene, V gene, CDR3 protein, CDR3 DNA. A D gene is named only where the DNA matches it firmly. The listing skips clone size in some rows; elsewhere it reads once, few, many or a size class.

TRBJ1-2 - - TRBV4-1 CASSPKSGNYGYTF TGCGCCAGCAGCCCCAAGAGCGGCAACTATGGCTACACCTTC
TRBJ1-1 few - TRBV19 CASSPQVGNTEAFF TGTGCCAGTAGTCCACAGGTTGGCAACACTGAAGCTTTCTTT
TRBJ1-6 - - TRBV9 CASSVESSYNSPLHF TGTGCCAGCAGCGTAGAAAGCTCCTATAATTCACCCCTCCACTTT
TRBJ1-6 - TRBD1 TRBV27 CASRRQGEAPLHF TGTGCCAGCAGGAGACAGGGCGAGGCACCCCTCCACTTT
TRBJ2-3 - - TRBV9 CASSATSFTDTQYF TGTGCCAGCAGCGCAACGTCCTTCACAGATACGCAGTATTTT
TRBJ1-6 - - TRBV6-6 CASSYTGSGNSPLHF TGTGCCAGCAGTTACACGGGGTCTGGTAATTCACCCCTCCACTTT
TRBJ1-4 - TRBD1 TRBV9 CASSVLQGTNEKLFF TGTGCCAGCAGCGTCTTACAGGGGACTAATGAAAAACTGTTTTTT
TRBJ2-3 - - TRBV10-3 CAISELRGTDTQYF TGTGCCATCAGTGAGTTGCGGGGTACAGATACGCAGTATTTT
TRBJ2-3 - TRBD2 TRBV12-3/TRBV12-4 CASETGGPSADTQYF TGTGCCAGCGAAACGGGGGGGCCCTCCGCAGATACGCAGTATTTT
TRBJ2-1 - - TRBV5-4 CASSLGRGGHNEQFF TGTGCCAGCAGCTTGGGTAGGGGGGGCCACAATGAGCAGTTCTTC
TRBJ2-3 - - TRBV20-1 CSANDSGGDTQYF TGCAGTGCTAACGACAGTGGGGGAGATACGCAGTATTTT
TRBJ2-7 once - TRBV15 CATSRDYLDEQYF TGTGCCACCAGCAGAGATTACCTGGACGAGCAGTACTTC
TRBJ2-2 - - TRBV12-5 CASGLMTFGELFF -
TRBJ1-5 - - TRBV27 CASSLEGIGNQPQHF TGTGCCAGCAGTTTGGAGGGGATCGGCAATCAGCCCCAGCATTTT
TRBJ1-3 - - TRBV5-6 CASSFRGGAGNTIYF TGTGCCAGCAGCTTTCGGGGAGGAGCTGGAAACACCATATATTTT
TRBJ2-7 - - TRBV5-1 CASSFAGALPSYYEQYF TGCGCCAGCAGCTTTGCCGGGGCTCTCCCTAGTTACTACGAGCAGTACTTC
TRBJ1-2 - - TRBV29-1 CSGRGAEGYTF TGCAGCGGACGGGGCGCCGAGGGCTACACCTTC
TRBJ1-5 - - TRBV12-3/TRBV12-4 CASSSWGQPQHF TGTGCCAGCAGTTCGTGGGGGCAGCCCCAGCATTTT
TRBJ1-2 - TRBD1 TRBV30 CAWSNPGTGGGYTF TGTGCCTGGTCTAATCCCGGGACAGGGGGTGGCTACACCTTC
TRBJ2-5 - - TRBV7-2 CASSLAAQYQETQYF TGTGCCAGCAGCTTAGCGGCACAGTACCAAGAGACCCAGTACTTC
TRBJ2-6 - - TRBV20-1 CSARDLEEFHSGANVLTF TGCAGTGCTAGAGATCTAGAAGAGTTCCACTCTGGGGCCAACGTCCTGACTTTC
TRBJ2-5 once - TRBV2 CASSVFRQQYF TGTGCCAGCAGTGTGTTTCGACAGCAGTACTTC
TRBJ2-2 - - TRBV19 CASRNPQGNTGELFF TGTGCCAGTAGGAACCCCCAGGGGAATACCGGGGAGCTGTTTTTT
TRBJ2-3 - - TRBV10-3 CAISVTSTDTQYF TGTGCCATCAGTGTTACTAGCACAGATACGCAGTATTTT
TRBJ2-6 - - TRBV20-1 CSAGAGANVLTF TGCAGTGCTGGAGCTGGGGCCAACGTCCTGACTTTC
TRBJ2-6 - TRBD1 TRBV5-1 CASSQGQGLGGANVLTF TGCGCCAGCAGCCAGGGACAGGGGCTAGGAGGGGCCAACGTCCTGACTTTC
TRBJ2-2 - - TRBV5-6 CASSLSASGELFF TGTGCCAGCAGCTTATCGGCAAGCGGGGAGCTGTTTTTT
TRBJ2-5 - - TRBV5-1 CASSLADSGETQYF TGCGCCAGCAGCTTGGCCGATAGTGGGGAGACCCAGTACTTC
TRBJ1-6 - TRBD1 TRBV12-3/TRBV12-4 CASSSTGGYSPLHF TGTGCCAGCAGTTCGACAGGGGGGTATTCACCCCTCCACTTT
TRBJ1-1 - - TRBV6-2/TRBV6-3 CASSYSQQGNTEAFF TGTGCCAGCAGTTACTCGCAACAGGGCAACACTGAAGCTTTCTTT
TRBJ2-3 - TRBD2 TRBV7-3 CASSTGGAGEDTQYF TGTGCCAGCAGTACGGGGGGGGCCGGGGAGGATACGCAGTATTTT
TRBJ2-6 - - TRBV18 CASSPREGGANVLTF TGTGCCAGCTCACCACGCGAGGGGGGGGCCAACGTCCTGACTTTC
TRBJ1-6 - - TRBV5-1 CASSLEPRGDSPLHF TGCGCCAGCAGCTTGGAGCCCAGGGGTGATTCACCCCTCCACTTT
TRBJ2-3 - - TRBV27 CASSWRGGSTDTQYF TGTGCCAGCAGTTGGCGGGGAGGTAGCACAGATACGCAGTATTTT
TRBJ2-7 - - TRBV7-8 CASSQDGAEAYEQYF TGTGCCAGCAGCCAAGACGGAGCGGAAGCCTACGAGCAGTACTTC
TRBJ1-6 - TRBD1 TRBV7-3 CASSSGQGQSSPLHF TGTGCCAGCAGCTCAGGACAGGGGCAGAGTTCACCCCTCCACTTT
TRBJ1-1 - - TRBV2 CSKRLMNTEAFF TGTTCCAAACGACTTATGAACACTGAAGCTTTCTTT
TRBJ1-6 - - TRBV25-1 CASSESGAQHNSPLHF TGTGCCAGCAGTGAATCGGGTGCCCAACATAATTCACCCCTCCACTTT
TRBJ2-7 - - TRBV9 CASSPSAKLGGYEQYF TGTGCCAGCAGCCCATCCGCTAAACTGGGGGGCTACGAGCAGTACTTC
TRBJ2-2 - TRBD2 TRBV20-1 CSARDRGEAGGLAGELFF TGCAGTGCTAGAGATAGGGGGGAAGCGGGGGGGCTTGCCGGGGAGCTGTTTTTT
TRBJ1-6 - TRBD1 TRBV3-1 CASSPQDREAPLHF TGTGCCAGCAGCCCCCAGGACAGGGAAGCACCCCTCCACTTT
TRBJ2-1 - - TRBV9 CASSVDPNPRVGEQFF TGTGCCAGCAGCGTAGATCCTAACCCCAGGGTAGGTGAGCAGTTCTTC
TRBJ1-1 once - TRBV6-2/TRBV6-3 CASRDVNTEAFF TGTGCCAGCAGGGACGTGAACACTGAAGCTTTCTTT
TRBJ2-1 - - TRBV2 CASRPDSHNEQFF TGTGCCAGCAGACCCGACTCCCACAATGAGCAGTTCTTC
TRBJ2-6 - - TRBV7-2 CASSPFVGGSSGANVLTF TGTGCCAGCAGCCCCTTCGTCGGGGGTAGCTCTGGGGCCAACGTCCTGACTTTC
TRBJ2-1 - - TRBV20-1 CSAASNNEQFF TGCAGTGCCGCCTCTAACAATGAGCAGTTCTTC
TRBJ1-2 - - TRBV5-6 CASSMGTGYTF TGTGCCAGCAGCATGGGGACTGGCTACACCTTC
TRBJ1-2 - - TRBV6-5 CASSYVTGNYGYTF TGTGCCAGCAGTTACGTTACAGGGAACTATGGCTACACCTTC
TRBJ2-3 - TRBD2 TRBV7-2 CASSLENRLAGYTQYF TGTGCCAGCAGCTTAGAAAACCGACTAGCGGGGTATACGCAGTATTTT
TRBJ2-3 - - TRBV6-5 CASSSGRGATDTQYF TGTGCCAGCAGTAGCGGACGGGGGGCAACAGATACGCAGTATTTT
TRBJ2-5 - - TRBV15 CATSSHQETQYF TGTGCCACCAGCTCGCACCAAGAGACCCAGTACTTC
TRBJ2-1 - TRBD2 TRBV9 CASSPGLAGGRREQFF TGTGCCAGCAGCCCGGGACTAGCGGGGGGGCGGCGTGAGCAGTTCTTC
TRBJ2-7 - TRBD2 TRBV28 CASRPKLAGSPEQYF TGTGCCAGCAGGCCCAAACTAGCGGGGAGCCCCGAGCAGTACTTC
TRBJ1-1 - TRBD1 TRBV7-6 CASSPWDSEAFF TGTGCCAGCAGCCCCTGGGACAGCGAAGCTTTCTTT